This TCR beta chain was captured in a study of graft-versus-host responses after intestinal transplantation. Study-level background: Multivisceral, liver-intestinal, or isolated intestinal grafts were transplanted into recipients. Uniformly, recipients were administered anti-thymocyte globulin induction with subsequent tacrolimus and steroids for around 3 years.

Study outcomes and limitations: High graft-versus-host to host-versus-graft clonal ratios were seen in allografts of patients with graft-donor T cell macrochimerism. The authors found GvH clones in recipient marrow, some appearing first in ileum or blood.

TCRdb's table, derived via immunoSEQ multiplex PCR, lists solely in-frame clones and lacks some. Of about 110,000 clones in the sample, roughly nine tenths were seen once. About this clone itself: Antigen specificity is unknown.

Deletions cut 6 bases from V and 2 bases from J, with 16 bases between. The CDR3 length is 15 residues. Looked up from germline, CDR1 is SNHLY and CDR2 is FYNNEI. This sample comprised unstimulated CD4+ T cells sorted from spleen or lymph node cells, obtained before transplant. This TCR derives from a human donor who was the organ donor for an intestinal transplant. The V call is TRBV2, the J call TRBJ1-1; unclear D gene. This chain's CDR3 is CASSKDGGANTEAFF. In DNA form, the CDR3 reads TGTGCCAGCAGCAAAGACGGTGGTGCCAACACTGAAGCTTTCTTT.